A single T cell receptor (beta chain) is shown here with its context. The antigen remains unidentified. Healthy bone marrow donors made up the donor group. This entry is derived from a study of cytomegalovirus exposure and HLA in healthy donors. About the research overall: Roughly four fifths of roughly 400 genotyped donors fell in the Caucasian-associated ancestry cluster.

Study-wide results and caveats: The study recorded some 160 TCR beta chains that were cytomegalovirus-associated.

PCR employed 60 Vbeta and 13 Jbeta primers. Only in-frame clones appear in the TCRdb table, and some are missing; sequencing was by immunoSEQ multiplex PCR. The data contain hundreds of thousands of clones, about 72% of them singletons. The CDR3 is 15 amino acids. Trimming removed 6 bases at V and 2 bases at J, with 16 bases between. In germline, CDR1 is SNHLY, CDR2 FYNNEI. The sequenced material came from PBMCs. The receptor comes from a male donor in good health and CMV-seronegative. This chain joins TRBV2 and TRBJ1-1, with D possibly matching TRBD1 (6 bases). The DNA of the CDR3 is TGTGCCAGCAGAAGAAGACAGGAGGCTAACACTGAAGCTTTCTTT. It specifies CASRRRQEANTEAFF.